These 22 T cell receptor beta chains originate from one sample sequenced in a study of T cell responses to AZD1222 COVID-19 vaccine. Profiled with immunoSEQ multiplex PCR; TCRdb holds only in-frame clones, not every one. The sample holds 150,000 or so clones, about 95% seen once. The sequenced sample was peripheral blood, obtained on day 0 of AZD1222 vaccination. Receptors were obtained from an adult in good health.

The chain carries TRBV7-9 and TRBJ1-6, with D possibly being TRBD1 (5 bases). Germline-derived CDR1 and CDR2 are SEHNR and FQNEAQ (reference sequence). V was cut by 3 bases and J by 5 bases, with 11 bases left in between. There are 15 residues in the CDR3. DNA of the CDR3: TGTGCCAGCAGCTTCTTCACGGACAATAATTCACCCCTCCACTTT. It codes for CASSFFTDNNSPLHF. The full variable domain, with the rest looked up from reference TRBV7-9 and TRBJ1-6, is DTGVSQNPRHKITKRGQNVTFRCDPISEHNRLYWYRQTLGQGPEFLTYFQNEAQLEKSRLLSDRFSAERPKGSFSTLEIQRTEQGDSAMYLCASSFFTDNNSPLHFGNGTRLTVT.

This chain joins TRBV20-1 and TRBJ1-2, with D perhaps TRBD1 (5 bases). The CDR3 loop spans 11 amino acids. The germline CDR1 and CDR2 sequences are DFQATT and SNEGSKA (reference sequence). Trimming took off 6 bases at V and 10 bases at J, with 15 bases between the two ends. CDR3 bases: TGCAGTGCCTCTCGGGGGGATGACTACACCTTC. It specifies CSASRGDDYTF.

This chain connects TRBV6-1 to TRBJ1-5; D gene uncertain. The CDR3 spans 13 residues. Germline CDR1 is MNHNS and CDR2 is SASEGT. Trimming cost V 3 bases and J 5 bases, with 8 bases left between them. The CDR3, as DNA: TGTGCCAGCAGTGATACGTACGATCAGCCCCAGCATTTT. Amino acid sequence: CASSDTYDQPQHF.

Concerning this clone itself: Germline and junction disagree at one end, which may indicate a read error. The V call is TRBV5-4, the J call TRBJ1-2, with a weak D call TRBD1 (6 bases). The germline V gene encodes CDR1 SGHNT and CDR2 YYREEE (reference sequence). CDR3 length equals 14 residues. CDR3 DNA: TGTGCCAGCAACCCTACCACAGGGAATCGAGGCTACATCTTC. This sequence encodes CASNPTTGNRGYIF.

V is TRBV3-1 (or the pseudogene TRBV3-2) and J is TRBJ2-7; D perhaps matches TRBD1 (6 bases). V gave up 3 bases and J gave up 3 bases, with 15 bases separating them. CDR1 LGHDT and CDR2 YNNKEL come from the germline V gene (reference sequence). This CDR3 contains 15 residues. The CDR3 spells CASSHTTGGDYEQYF. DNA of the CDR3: TGTGCCAGCAGCCACACGACAGGTGGCGACTACGAGCAGTACTTC.

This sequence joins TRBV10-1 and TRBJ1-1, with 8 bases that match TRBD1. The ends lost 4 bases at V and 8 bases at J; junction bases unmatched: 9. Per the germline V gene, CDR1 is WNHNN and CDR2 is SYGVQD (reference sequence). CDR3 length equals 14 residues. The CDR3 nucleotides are TGCGCCAGCAGTGCAGGACGACAGGGGACCGAAGCTTTCTTT. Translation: CASSAGRQGTEAFF.

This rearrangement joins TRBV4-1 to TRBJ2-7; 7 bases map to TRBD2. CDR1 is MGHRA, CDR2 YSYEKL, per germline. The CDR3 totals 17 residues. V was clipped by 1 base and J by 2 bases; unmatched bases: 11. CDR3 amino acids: CASSQAGKRDLTYEQYF. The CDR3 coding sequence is TGCGCCAGCAGCCAAGCCGGGAAGCGGGACCTAACCTACGAGCAGTACTTC.

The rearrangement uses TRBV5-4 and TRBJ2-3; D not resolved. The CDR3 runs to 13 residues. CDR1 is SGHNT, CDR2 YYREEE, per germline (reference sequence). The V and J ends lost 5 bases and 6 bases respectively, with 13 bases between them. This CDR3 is CASSPDRRDTQYF. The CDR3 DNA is TGTGCCAGCAGTCCTGACCGGCGGGATACGCAGTATTTT.

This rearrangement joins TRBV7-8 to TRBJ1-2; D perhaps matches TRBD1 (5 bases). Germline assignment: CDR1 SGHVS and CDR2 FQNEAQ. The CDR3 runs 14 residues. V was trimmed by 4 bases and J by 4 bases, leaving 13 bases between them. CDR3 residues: CASSSPGRAYGYTF. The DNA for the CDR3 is TGTGCCAGCAGCTCCCCGGGGCGGGCCTATGGCTACACCTTC.

The chain's CDR3 is CASSQFGGREGEQYF. The CDR3, as DNA: TGCGCCAGCAGCCAATTTGGGGGCCGCGAAGGAGAGCAGTACTTC. The rearrangement uses TRBV4-1 and TRBJ2-7; possibly TRBD1 for D (6 bases). Germline CDR1 is MGHRA and CDR2 is YSYEKL. The CDR3 is made up of 15 amino acids. V lost 2 bases, J lost 7 bases, and 18 bases lay in between.

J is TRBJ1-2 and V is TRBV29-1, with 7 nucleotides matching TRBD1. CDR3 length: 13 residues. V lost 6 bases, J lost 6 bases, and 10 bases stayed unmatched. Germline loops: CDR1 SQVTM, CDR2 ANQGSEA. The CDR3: CSVQPQGRNGYTF. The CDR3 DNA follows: TGCAGCGTCCAGCCACAGGGGCGAAATGGCTACACCTTC.

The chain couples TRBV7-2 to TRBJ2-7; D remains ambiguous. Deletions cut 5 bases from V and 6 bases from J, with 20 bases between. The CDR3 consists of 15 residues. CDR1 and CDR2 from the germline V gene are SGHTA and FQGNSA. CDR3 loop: CASSTESGLRGEQYF. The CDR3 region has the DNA TGTGCCAGCAGCACCGAATCCGGGTTAAGAGGCGAGCAGTACTTC.

CDR3 DNA sequence: TGTGCCTCGACGTGGGGGGACACAGATACGCAGTATTTT. As protein: CASTWGDTDTQYF. The gene calls are TRBV2 and TRBJ2-3; maybe TRBD2 (6 bases). The germline V gene has CDR1 SNHLY and CDR2 FYNNEI. V gave up 11 bases and J gave up 2 bases, with 14 bases separating them. This CDR3 spans 13 amino acids.

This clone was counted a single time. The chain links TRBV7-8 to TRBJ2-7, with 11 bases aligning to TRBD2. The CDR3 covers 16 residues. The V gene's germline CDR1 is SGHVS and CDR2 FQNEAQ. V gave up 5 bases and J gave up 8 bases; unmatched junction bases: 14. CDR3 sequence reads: CASSTPGLAADTKQYF. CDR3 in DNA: TGTGCCAGCAGCACCCCGGGACTAGCGGCCGATACGAAGCAGTACTTC.

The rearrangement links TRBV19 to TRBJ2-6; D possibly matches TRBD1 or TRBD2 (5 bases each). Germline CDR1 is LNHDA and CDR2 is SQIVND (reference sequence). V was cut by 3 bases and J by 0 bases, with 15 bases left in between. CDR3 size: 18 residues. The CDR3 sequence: CASSISGQGLSGANVLTF. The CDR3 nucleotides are TGTGCCAGTAGTATCTCGGGGCAGGGCCTCTCTGGGGCCAACGTCCTGACTTTC. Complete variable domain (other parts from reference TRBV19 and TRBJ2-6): DGGITQSPKYLFRKEGQNVTLSCEQNLNHDAMYWYRQDPGQGLRLIYYSQIVNDFQKGDIAEGYSVSREKKESFPLTVTSAQKNPTAFYLCASSISGQGLSGANVLTFGAGSRLTVL.

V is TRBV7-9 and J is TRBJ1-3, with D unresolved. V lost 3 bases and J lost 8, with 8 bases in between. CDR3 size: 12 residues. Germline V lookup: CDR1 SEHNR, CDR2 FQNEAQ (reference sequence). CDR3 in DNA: TGTGCCAGCAGCTTCGCATTGGACACCATATATTTT. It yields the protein CASSFALDTIYF.

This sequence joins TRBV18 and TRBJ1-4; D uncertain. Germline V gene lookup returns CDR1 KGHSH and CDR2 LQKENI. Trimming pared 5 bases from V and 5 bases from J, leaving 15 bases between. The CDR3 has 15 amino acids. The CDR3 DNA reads TGTGCCAGCTCATCTTTTCAATCTGGGAATGAAAAACTGTTTTTT. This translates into CASSSFQSGNEKLFF.

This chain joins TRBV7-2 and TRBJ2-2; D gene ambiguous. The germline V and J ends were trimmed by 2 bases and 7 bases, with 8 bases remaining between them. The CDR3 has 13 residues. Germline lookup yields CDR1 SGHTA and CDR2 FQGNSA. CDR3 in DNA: TGTGCCAGCAGCTTAATTGGCCTCGGGGAGCTGTTTTTT. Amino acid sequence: CASSLIGLGELFF.

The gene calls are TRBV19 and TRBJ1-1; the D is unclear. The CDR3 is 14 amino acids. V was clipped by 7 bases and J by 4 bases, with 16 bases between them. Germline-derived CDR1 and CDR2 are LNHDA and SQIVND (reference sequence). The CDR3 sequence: CASTLTWTSTEAFF. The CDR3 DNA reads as TGTGCCAGTACCCTGACGTGGACGAGCACTGAAGCTTTCTTT.

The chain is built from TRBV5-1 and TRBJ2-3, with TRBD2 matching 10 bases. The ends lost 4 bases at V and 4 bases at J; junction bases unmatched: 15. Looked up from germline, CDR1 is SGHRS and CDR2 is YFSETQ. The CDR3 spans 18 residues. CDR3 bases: TGCGCCAGCAGCCTAGGACTCAGCGGGAGGGGAAGACCAGATACGCAGTATTTT. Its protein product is CASSLGLSGRGRPDTQYF.

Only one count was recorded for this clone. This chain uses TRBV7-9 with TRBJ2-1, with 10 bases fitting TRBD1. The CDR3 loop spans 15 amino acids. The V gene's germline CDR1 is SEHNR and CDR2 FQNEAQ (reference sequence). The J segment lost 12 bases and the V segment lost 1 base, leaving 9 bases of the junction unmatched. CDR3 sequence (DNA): TGTGCCAGCAGCTTAGTAGGGACAGGGGCGATAGGGCAGTTCTTC. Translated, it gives CASSLVGTGAIGQFF.

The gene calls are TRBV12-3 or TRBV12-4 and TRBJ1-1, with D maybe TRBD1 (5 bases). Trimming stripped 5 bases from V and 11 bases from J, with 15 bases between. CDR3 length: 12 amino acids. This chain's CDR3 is CASSPWAGPAFF. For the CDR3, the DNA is TGTGCCAGCAGTCCGTGGGCGGGGCCGGCTTTCTTT.